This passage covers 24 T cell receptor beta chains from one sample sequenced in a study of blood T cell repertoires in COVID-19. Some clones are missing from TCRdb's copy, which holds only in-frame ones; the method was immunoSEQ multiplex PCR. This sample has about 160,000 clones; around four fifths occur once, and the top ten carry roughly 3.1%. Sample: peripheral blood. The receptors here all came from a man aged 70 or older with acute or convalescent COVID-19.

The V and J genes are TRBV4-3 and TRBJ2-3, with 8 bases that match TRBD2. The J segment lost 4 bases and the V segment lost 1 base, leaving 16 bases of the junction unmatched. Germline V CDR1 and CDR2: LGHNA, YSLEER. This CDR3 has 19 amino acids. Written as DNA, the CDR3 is TGCGCCAGCAGCCAAGTGACAGCGGGAGCGAGTTACGGGGCAGATACGCAGTATTTT. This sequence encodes CASSQVTAGASYGADTQYF.

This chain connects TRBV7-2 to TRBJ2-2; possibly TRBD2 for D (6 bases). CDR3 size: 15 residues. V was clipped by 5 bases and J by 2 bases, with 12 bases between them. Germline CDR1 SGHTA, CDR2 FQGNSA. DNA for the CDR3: TGTGCCAGCAGCCAGGGACTCGGAAACACCGGGGAGCTGTTTTTT. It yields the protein CASSQGLGNTGELFF.

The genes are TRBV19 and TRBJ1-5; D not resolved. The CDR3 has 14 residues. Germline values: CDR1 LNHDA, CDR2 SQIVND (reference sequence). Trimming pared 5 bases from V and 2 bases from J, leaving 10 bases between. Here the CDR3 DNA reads TGTGCCAGTAGTCCCGTCCCCCGCAATCAGCCCCAGCATTTT. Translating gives CASSPVPRNQPQHF.

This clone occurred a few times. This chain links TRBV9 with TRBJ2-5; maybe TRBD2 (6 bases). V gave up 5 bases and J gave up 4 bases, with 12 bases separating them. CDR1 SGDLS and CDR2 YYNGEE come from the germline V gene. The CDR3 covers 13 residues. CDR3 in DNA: TGTGCCAGCAGGCCCCCGGAGGGAGAGACCCAGTACTTC. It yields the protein CASRPPEGETQYF.

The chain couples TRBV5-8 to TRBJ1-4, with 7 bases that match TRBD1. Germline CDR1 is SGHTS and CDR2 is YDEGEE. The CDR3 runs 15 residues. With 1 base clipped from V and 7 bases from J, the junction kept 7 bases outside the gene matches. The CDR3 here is CASSLSQGRSEKLFF. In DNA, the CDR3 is TGTGCCAGCAGCTTGTCACAGGGGAGAAGTGAAAAACTGTTTTTT.

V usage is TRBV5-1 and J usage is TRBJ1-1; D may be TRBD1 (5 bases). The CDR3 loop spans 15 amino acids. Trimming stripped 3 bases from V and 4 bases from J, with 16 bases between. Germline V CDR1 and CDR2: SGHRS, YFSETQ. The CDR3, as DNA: TGCGCCAGCAGCTCGCGGGGCCAGGGAGGCACTGAAGCTTTCTTT. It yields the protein CASSSRGQGGTEAFF.

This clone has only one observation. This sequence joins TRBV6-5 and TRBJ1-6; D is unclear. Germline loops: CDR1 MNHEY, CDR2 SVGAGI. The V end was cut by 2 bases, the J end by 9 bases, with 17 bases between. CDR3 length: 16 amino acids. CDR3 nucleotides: TGTGCCAGCAGTTACCGGCGAGGGCTGGGTTTTTCACCCCTCCACTTT. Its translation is CASSYRRGLGFSPLHF.

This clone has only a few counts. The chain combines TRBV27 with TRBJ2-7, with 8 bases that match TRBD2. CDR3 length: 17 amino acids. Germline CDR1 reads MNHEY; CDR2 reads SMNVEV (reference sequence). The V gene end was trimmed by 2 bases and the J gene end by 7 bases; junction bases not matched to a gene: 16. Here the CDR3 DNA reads TGTGCCAGCAGTTTAGAGACTAGCGCGATTCCCCTTCGAGAGCAGTACTTC. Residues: CASSLETSAIPLREQYF.

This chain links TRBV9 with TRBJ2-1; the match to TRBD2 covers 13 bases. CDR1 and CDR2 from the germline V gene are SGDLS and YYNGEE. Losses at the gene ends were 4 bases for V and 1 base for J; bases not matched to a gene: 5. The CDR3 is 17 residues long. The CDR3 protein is CASSPGLAGESYNEQFF. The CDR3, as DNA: TGTGCCAGCAGCCCCGGACTAGCGGGAGAGTCCTACAATGAGCAGTTCTTC.

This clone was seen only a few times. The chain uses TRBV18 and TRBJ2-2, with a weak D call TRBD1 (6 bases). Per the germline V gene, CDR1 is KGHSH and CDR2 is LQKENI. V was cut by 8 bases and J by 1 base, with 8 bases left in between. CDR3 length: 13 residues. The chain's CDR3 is CASQGQNTGELFF. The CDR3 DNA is TGTGCCAGCCAGGGACAGAACACCGGGGAGCTGTTTTTT.

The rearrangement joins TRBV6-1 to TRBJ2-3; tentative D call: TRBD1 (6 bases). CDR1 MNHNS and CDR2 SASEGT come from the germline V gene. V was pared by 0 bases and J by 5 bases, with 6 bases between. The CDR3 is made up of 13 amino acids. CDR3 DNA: TGTGCCAGCAGTGAAGCAGGGGGAGATACGCAGTATTTT. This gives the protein CASSEAGGDTQYF.

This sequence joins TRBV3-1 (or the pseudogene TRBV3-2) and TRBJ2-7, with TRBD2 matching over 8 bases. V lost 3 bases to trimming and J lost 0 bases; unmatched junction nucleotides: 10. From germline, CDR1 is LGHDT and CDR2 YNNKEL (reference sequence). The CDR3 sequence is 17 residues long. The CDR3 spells CASSHPGSGGPSYEQYF. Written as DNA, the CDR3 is TGTGCCAGCAGCCACCCCGGGAGCGGGGGCCCCTCCTACGAGCAGTACTTC.

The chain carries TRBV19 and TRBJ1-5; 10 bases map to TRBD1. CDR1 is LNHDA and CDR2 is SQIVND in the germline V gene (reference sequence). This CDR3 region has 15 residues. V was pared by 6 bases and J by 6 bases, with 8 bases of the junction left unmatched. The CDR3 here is CASSAGQGGTQPQHF. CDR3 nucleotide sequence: TGTGCCAGTAGCGCTGGACAGGGGGGCACTCAGCCCCAGCATTTT.

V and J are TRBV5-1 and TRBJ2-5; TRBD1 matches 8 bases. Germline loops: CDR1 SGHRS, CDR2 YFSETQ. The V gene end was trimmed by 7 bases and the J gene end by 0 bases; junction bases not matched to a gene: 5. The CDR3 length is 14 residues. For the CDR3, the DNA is TGCGCCAGCTGCCAGGACAGGGACCAAGAGACCCAGTACTTC. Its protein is CASCQDRDQETQYF.

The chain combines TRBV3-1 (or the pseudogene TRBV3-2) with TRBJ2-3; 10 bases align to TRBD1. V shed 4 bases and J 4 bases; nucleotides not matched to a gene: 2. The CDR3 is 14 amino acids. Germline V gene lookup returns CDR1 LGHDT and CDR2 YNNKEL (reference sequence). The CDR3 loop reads CASSLGQGADTQYF. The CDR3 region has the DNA TGTGCCAGCAGCCTTGGACAGGGGGCAGATACGCAGTATTTT.

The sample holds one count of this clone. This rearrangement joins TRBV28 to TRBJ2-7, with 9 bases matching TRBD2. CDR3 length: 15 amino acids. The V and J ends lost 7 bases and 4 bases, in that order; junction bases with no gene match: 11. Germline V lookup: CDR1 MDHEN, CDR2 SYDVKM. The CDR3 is CASKTRTSAVYEQYF. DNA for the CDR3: TGTGCCAGCAAGACCCGGACTAGCGCGGTTTACGAGCAGTACTTC.

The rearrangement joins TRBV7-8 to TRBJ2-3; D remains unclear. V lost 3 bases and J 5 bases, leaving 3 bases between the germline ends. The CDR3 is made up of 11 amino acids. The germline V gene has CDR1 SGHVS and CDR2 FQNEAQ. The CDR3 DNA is TGTGCCAGCAGCTTCATAGATACGCAGTATTTT. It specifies CASSFIDTQYF.

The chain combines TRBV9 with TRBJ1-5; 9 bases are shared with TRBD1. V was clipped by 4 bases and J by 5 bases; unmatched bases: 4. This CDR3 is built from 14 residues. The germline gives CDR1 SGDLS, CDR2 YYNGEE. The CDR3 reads CASSTGQGHQPQHF. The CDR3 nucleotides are TGTGCCAGCAGCACGGGACAGGGACATCAGCCCCAGCATTTT. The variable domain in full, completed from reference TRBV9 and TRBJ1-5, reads DSGVTQTPKHLITATGQRVTLRCSPRSGDLSVYWYQQSLDQGLQFLIQYYNGEERAKGNILERFSAQQFPDLHSELNLSSLELGDSALYFCASSTGQGHQPQHFGDGTRLSIL.

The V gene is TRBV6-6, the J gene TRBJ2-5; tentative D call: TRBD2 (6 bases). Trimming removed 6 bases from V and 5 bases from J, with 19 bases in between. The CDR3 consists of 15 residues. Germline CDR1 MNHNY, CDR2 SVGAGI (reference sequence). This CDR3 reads CASRNPGDALETQYF. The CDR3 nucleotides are TGTGCCAGCAGGAACCCGGGGGACGCTCTGGAGACCCAGTACTTC.

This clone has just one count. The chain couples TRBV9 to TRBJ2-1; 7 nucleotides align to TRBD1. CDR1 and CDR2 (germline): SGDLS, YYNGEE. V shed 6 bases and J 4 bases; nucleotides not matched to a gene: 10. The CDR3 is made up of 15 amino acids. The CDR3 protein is CASTREGQPYNEQFF. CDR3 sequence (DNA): TGTGCCAGCACCAGAGAGGGACAGCCTTACAATGAGCAGTTCTTC.

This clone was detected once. The CDR3 protein is CATRNLISSSYNSPLHF. In nucleotides, the CDR3 is TGTGCCACCCGAAACCTCATCTCGAGCTCCTATAATTCACCCCTCCACTTT. The chain employs TRBV15 and TRBJ1-6; D is undetermined. The CDR3 sequence is 17 residues long. Germline CDR1 is LNHNV and CDR2 is YYDKDF (reference sequence). V lost 8 bases and J lost 0, with 17 bases in between.

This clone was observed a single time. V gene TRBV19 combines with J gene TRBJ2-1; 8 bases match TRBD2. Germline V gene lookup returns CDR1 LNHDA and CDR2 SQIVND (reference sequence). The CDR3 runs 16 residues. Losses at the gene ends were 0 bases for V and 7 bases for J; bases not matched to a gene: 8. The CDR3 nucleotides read TGTGCCAGTAGTATAGATCCGGGAGGGGGGTATAATGAGCAGTTCTTC. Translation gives CASSIDPGGGYNEQFF.

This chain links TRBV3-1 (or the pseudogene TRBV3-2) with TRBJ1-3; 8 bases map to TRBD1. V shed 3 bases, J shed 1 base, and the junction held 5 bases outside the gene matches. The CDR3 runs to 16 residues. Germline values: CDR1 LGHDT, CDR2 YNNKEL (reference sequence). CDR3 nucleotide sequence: TGTGCCAGCAGCCAGAGGCAGGGGGCTTCTGGAAACACCATATATTTT. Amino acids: CASSQRQGASGNTIYF.

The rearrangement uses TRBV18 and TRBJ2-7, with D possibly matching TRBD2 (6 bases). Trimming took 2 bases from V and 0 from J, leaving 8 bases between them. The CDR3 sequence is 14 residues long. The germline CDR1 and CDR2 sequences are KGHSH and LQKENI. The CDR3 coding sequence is TGTGCCAGCTCACCAGCGGGATCCTCCTACGAGCAGTACTTC. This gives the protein CASSPAGSSYEQYF. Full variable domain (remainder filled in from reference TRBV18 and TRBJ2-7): NAGVMQNPRHLVRRRGQEARLRCSPMKGHSHVYWYRQLPEEGLKFMVYLQKENIIDESGMPKERFSAEFPKEGPSILRIQQVVRGDSAAYFCASSPAGSSYEQYFGPGTRLTVT.